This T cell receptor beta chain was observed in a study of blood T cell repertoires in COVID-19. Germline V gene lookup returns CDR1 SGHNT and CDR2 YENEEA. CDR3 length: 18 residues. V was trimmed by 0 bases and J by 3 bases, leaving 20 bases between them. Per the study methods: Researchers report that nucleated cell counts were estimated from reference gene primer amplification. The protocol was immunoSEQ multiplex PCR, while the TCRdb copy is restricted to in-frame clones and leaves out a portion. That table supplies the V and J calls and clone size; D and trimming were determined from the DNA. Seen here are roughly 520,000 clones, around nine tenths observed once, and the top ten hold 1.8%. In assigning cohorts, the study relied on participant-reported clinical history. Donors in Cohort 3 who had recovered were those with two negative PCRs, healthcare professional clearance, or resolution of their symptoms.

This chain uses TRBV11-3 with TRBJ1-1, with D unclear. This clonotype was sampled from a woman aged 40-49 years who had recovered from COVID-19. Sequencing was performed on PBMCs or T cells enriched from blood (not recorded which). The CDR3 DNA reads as TGTGCCAGCAGCTTAGATATCCCCTTAGGAGGGCGCGACACTGAAGCTTTCTTT. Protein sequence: CASSLDIPLGGRDTEAFF.